This entry features one T cell receptor (beta chain) sequence. The data were taken from a study of shared clonotypes between healthy human individuals. Assay: immunoSEQ multiplex PCR; the TCRdb copy retains only in-frame clones and omits some. The sample has approximately 95,000 clones; roughly two thirds are singletons. Per the germline V gene, CDR1 is SGDLS and CDR2 is YYNGEE. The ends lost 2 bases at V and 6 bases at J; junction bases unmatched: 6. This CDR3 is built from 16 residues. This receptor was taken from a man between 25 and 39 years old in good health. This sequence joins TRBV9 and TRBJ2-2, with 11 bases aligning to TRBD2. The sequenced material came from memory CD8+ T cells sorted from blood. The subset: CD45RO+ cells pooled with CCR7-negative TemRA cells. CDR3 loop: CASSVTSGRVAGELFF. Written as DNA, the CDR3 is TGTGCCAGCAGCGTTACTAGCGGGAGAGTCGCCGGGGAGCTGTTTTTT.